The text below deals with one TCR beta chain. Profiled with immunoSEQ multiplex PCR; TCRdb holds only in-frame clones, not every one. Altogether about 130,000 clones are present, roughly 89% being singletons, with the ten largest covering roughly 6.5%. CDR1 is MNHEY and CDR2 is SVGAGI in the germline V gene. Trimming cost V 6 bases and J 1 base, with 8 bases left between them. The CDR3 spans 13 residues. This sample stems from a study of T cell responses to AZD1222 COVID-19 vaccine. The chain carries TRBV6-5 and TRBJ2-3; D gene ambiguous. This specimen consisted of peripheral blood, obtained on day 0 of AZD1222 vaccination. This clonotype was sampled from an adult in good health. The CDR3 bases are TGTGCCAGCAGCCTCCAGGGCACAGATACGCAGTATTTT. Amino acids: CASSLQGTDTQYF.